This TCR beta chain was sequenced in a study of beta chain features in type 1 diabetes (dated by TCRdb to the late 2010s). Study-wide context: No differences in mean age, gender distribution, total cell number or subset yield were found between patients and healthy donors. In the study, TCRB repertoires of sorted circulating CD4+ T cell subsets from recently diagnosed type 1 diabetes patients were compared with those of matched healthy donors. Naive and central memory subsets were obtained from all 30 or so donors, but regulatory and stem cell-like memory subsets were isolated from only 8 patients and roughly eight healthy donors. A total of 90 million to 130 million sorted cells were examined across all samples, and a strong correlation was observed between cell number per subset and RNA yield.

What the work shows at the level of the full study, not this receptor alone: Patients with type 1 diabetes made fewer insertions and deleted more nucleotides at VDJ recombination sites, implying thymic rearrangement abnormalities. A moderate but significant shortening of TCRB CDR3 length was observed in type 1 diabetes patients in all four CD4+ subsets. Naive, central memory and regulatory TCRB repertoires appeared more similar among patients than among healthy donors. Shorter templates might have been favored by PCR, but patient and control samples were amplified and corrected together, so both groups would have been affected equally by any skew. Because the HLA sub-analyses included only small numbers of individuals, any influence of HLA type on TCRB rearrangement was left unresolved. Sequencing cDNA rather than genomic DNA could over-represent highly expressing activated cells, although activation and CD3 levels did not differ between groups.

This clone was counted a few times. Its antigen is not yet known. No quality values exist for individual bases; no much larger clone is one base distant. Each donor gave one peripheral blood draw, averaging around 0.11 L, which was collected into heparinised tubes. Naive, central memory, regulatory and stem cell-like memory CD4+ T cells were sorted on a BD FACSAria II using a panel including CD45RO, CCR7, CD25, CD127, CD95 and CD27. Every sorted population had a purity above 95%. Right away, PBMCs were isolated by Lymphoprep density gradient centrifugation and were stained directly, with no culture step. To minimize batch effects, samples were stained and sorted in pairs, one healthy donor with one patient per experiment. The High Capacity cDNA Reverse Transcription Kit was used to reverse transcribe all of the isolated RNA, meaning that expressed TCRB transcripts were what got sequenced. Deep immunoSEQ sequencing was performed on naive, central memory and regulatory T cell samples, with an average of roughly 4 million total reads per sample. After sorted cells were lysed in RLT buffer, RNA was extracted with DNase-treated RNeasy Micro or Mini kits, with the choice depending on cell number. Each cell subset was processed separately to prevent cross-contamination, with patient and healthy donor samples processed together. Using the immunoSEQ multiplex PCR, TCRB sequences were amplified from cDNA into 87-bp fragments spanning the CDR3 region. Amplicons were sequenced on the Illumina HiSeq platform. Under the source paper's analysis protocol: PCR bias was corrected computationally using synthetic template baselines, and reads within Hamming distance 2 were collapsed, with unmergeable singletons discarded. Reads were aligned to IMGT to assign V, D and J genes, CDR3 length, and insertions or deletions at six rearrangement sites. Within each subset, clonotype counts were normalized to the number of sorted cells before true diversity and Gini coefficients were calculated with the tcR R package. The overlap coefficient, calculated on TCRB nucleotide sequences, was used to measure repertoire sharing. Out-of-frame TCRB sequences from naive cells were analyzed to stand in for the pre-selection repertoire. TCRdb's version of the immuneACCESS table is confined to in-frame rearrangements and falls short of the full clone set. An unresolved V gene accounts for under half of the shortfall where checked; the remainder is of unknown origin. V, J and clone size reflect that table, while D and trimming were determined from the DNA. The sample table records 360,000 or so clones; around 20% of these occur just once. The ten largest clonotypes hold approximately 0.043% of the sample.

Compared with germline, V lacks 0 bases and J lacks 5 bases; bases without a gene match: 11. The CDR3 runs 18 amino acids, cysteine and phenylalanine included. Kept here is only the CDR3 DNA, which spans 54 bases and is read in frame from base 1. The germline V gene supplies CDR1 MGHRA and CDR2 YSYEKL. The sequenced material came from naive CD4+ T cells from blood. The cell subset or site label corresponds to: true naive CD4+ T cells. This TCR came from a woman under 30 in good health. The chain couples TRBV4-1 to TRBJ2-7, and 12 junction bases match TRBD2. The nucleotide sequence is TGCGCCAGCAGCCAAGATTGGAAACTAGCGGGAGGAGTAAACGAGCAGTACTTC. This codes for CASSQDWKLAGGVNEQYF.